This TCR beta chain was documented in a study of shared clonotypes between healthy human individuals. At the level of the study: A few men and a couple of women, aged 18 to 49, were donors. Study-level points and caveats: Relative to their counterparts shared across all four donors, non-shared clonotypes exhibited diminished generation probabilities. For naive CD4 cells, 4% to 5% of clonotypes were shared across a handful of donors.

Looked up from germline, CDR1 is MDHEN and CDR2 is SYDVKM. Trimming cost V 6 bases and J 6 bases, with 9 bases left between them. The CDR3 covers 12 residues. Profiling relied on immunoSEQ multiplex PCR, and the TCRdb table lists in-frame clones only, not all of them. The sample has 2 million to 2.5 million clones, 93% seen once. Points on this clone: What it binds is not known.

The source of this sequence is a man younger than 35 in good health. Some clones in this sample may be carry-over from other donors' samples. Material: naive CD4+ T cells from PBMCs. Subset in this sample: CD45RA+ positively selected. This chain connects TRBV28 to TRBJ1-5; D unclear. CDR3 nucleotides: TGTGCCAGCAGCGCGGCGGGTCAGCCCCAGCATTTT. It yields the protein CASSAAGQPQHF.